The clone carrying this T cell receptor (beta chain) was detected once. The antigen is not known. These data belong to a study of shared clonotypes between healthy human individuals. Whole-study context: Researchers drew samples from two women and a few men aged 18 to 49. Whole-study findings and limits: Sampling included only blood; tissue repertoires likely differ.

Assay used: immunoSEQ multiplex PCR; TCRdb lists only in-frame clones, some missing. The table includes 2 million to 2.5 million clones, roughly 95% detected once. Losses at the gene ends were 4 bases for V and 0 bases for J; bases not matched to a gene: 4. The CDR3 extends over 17 amino acids. CDR1 and CDR2 (germline): MGHRA, YSYEKL. Both subsets, CD45RA+ naive and CD45RA-negative memory, were split from the CD4+ cells. The origin of this receptor is a man aged 18 to 29 in good health. The V and J genes are TRBV4-1 and TRBJ2-1; 12 bases align to TRBD2. The sequencing input was naive CD4+ T cells sorted from blood. Subset reported: CD45RA+ positively selected. The CDR3: CASSLTSGGSSYNEQFF. The CDR3 coding sequence is TGCGCCAGCAGCCTGACTAGCGGGGGTAGCTCCTACAATGAGCAGTTCTTC.